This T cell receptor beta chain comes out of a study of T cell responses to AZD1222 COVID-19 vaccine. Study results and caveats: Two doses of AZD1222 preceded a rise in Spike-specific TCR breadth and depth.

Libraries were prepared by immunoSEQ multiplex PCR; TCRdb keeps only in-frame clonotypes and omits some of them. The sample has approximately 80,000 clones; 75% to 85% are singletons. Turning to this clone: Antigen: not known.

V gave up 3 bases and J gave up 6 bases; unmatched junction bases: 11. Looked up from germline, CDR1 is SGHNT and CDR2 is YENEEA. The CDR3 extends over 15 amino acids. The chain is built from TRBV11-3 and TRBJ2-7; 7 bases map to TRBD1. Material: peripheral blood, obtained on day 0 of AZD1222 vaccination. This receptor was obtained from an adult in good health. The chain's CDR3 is CASSFEAGTVSEQYF. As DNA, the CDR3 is TGTGCCAGCAGCTTCGAAGCCGGGACAGTCAGCGAGCAGTACTTC.